This is a list of T cell receptor beta chains from one sample in a study of T cell changes during pregnancy in multiple sclerosis. Generated by immunoSEQ multiplex PCR, the TCRdb table keeps only in-frame clones and is missing some. The table shows roughly 35,000 clones, with roughly 90% occurring only once. Specimen: CD8+ T cells from peripheral blood mononuclear cells, collected after pregnancy. The receptors come from a female donor with multiple sclerosis, enrolled in a pregnancy study. Both conserved end residues are part of each CDR3. Each record gives: D gene, clone size, CDR3 length, J gene, V gene, CDR3 DNA, CDR3 protein. D genes are given only for firm matches. Not all rows give a size; the values are once, few, many and, for expanded clones, a class.

- | once | 13 | TRBJ1-1 | TRBV19 | TGTGCCAGTAGTATAGATCCAGGTTCTGAAGCTTTCTTT | CASSIDPGSEAFF
- | - | 15 | TRBJ1-2 | TRBV9 | TGTGCCAGCAGCGTAGGCACCGGGAACGGGTATGGCTACACCTTC | CASSVGTGNGYGYTF
- | - | 12 | TRBJ1-2 | TRBV15 | TGTGCCACCAGCAGACAACCCAGGGGCTACACCTTC | CATSRQPRGYTF
- | - | 14 | TRBJ2-1 | TRBV14 | TGTGCCAGCAGCCAATCTAGCGCCCCCAGGGAGCAGTTCTTC | CASSQSSAPREQFF
- | - | 14 | TRBJ2-5 | TRBV5-4 | TGTGCCAGCAGCTTGAGGGGCACGATAGAGACCCAGTACTTC | CASSLRGTIETQYF
- | - | 14 | TRBJ1-2 | TRBV7-9 | TGTGCCAGCAGCTTACTGGCAGGGAACTATGGCTACACCTTC | CASSLLAGNYGYTF
TRBD1 | - | 16 | TRBJ1-1 | TRBV2 | TGTGCCAGCAGCGCTCCGGGACAGGGACCGAACACTGAAGCTTTCTTT | CASSAPGQGPNTEAFF
- | - | 14 | TRBJ1-6 | TRBV2 | TGTGCCAGCAGTCCCCCGGTATATAATTCACCCCTCCACTTT | CASSPPVYNSPLHF
- | once | 12 | TRBJ2-5 | TRBV7-9 | TGTGCCGGGCAGGGGCTTCAAGAGACCCAGTACTTC | CAGQGLQETQYF
TRBD2 | once | 16 | TRBJ2-3 | TRBV6-4 | TGTGCCAGCAGTGACTCCGCGGGGGGGCCGTTAGATACGCAGTATTTT | CASSDSAGGPLDTQYF
- | few | 14 | TRBJ1-4 | TRBV7-9 | TGTGCCAGCAGCTGGCCCCGACTCAATGAAAAACTGTTTTTT | CASSWPRLNEKLFF
- | - | 13 | TRBJ1-5 | TRBV6-6 | TGTGCCAGCAGTTACCGGGAAAATCAGCCCCAGCATTTT | CASSYRENQPQHF
TRBD2 | many | 15 | TRBJ2-2 | TRBV19 | TGTGCCAGTAGAGAGCTAGCGGGGATCCGAGGGGAGCTGTTTTTT | CASRELAGIRGELFF
- | - | 15 | TRBJ2-3 | TRBV5-6 | TGTGCCAGCAGCTTCCTAGTGGGTAGCACAGATACGCAGTATTTT | CASSFLVGSTDTQYF